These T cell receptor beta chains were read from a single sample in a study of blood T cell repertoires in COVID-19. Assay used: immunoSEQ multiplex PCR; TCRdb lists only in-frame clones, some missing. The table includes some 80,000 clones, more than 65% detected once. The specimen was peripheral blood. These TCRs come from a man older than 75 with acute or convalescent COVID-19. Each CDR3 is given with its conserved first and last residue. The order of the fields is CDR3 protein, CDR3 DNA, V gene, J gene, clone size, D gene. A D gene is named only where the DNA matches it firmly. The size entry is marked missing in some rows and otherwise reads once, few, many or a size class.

CASSPRTSGADTQYF	TGTGCCAGCAGCCCGAGGACTAGCGGTGCAGATACGCAGTATTTT	TRBV5-4	TRBJ2-3	.	TRBD2
CASRPTSGGSYEQYF	TGTGCCAGCAGGCCGACTAGCGGGGGGTCCTACGAGCAGTACTTC	TRBV11-2	TRBJ2-7	.	TRBD2
CASSLVQGGYYGYTF	TGCGCCAGCAGCTTGGTTCAGGGGGGATACTATGGCTACACCTTC	TRBV5-1	TRBJ1-2	few	TRBD1
CASSQGARSETQYF	TGTGCCAGCAGCCAAGGAGCTAGATCAGAGACCCAGTACTTC	TRBV14	TRBJ2-5	.	.
CASGLIPTGAAYGYTF	TGTGCTAGTGGTTTGATACCGACAGGAGCCGCCTATGGCTACACCTTC	TRBV12-5	TRBJ1-2	few	.
CASSEFGAEGHVYGYTF	TGTGCCAGCAGTGAATTCGGTGCGGAGGGCCACGTCTATGGCTACACCTTC	TRBV6-1	TRBJ1-2	.	.
CASNTGGYGNTIYF	TGTGCCAGTAATACAGGGGGCTATGGAAACACCATATATTTT	TRBV19	TRBJ1-3	.	TRBD1
CSASATGGGYGYTF	TGCAGTGCTAGTGCCACTGGAGGAGGGTATGGCTACACCTTC	TRBV20-1	TRBJ1-2	.	.
CASSQTKVHTYEQYF	TGTGCCAGCTCACAAACTAAGGTGCACACCTACGAGCAGTACTTC	TRBV18	TRBJ2-7	.	.
CSVAPLGIPGEQYF	TGCAGCGTCGCCCCCCTCGGGATCCCGGGGGAGCAGTACTTC	TRBV29-1	TRBJ2-7	.	.
CASSPRGRPPNTEAFF	TGTGCCAGTAGTCCTAGGGGGCGGCCCCCTAACACTGAAGCTTTCTTT	TRBV19	TRBJ1-1	.	TRBD1
CASSSQSGTGGLGYGYTF	TGCGCCAGCAGCTCCCAGTCCGGGACAGGGGGCTTAGGCTATGGCTACACCTTC	TRBV5-1	TRBJ1-2	.	TRBD1
CASSQEWTENSPLHF	TGTGCCAGCAGCCAAGAATGGACTGAGAATTCACCCCTCCACTTT	TRBV3-1/TRBV3-2	TRBJ1-6	.	.
CASSVGTGGVGWTNQPQHF	TGTGCCAGCAGCGTAGGGACAGGGGGAGTGGGGTGGACCAATCAGCCCCAGCATTTT	TRBV11-2	TRBJ1-5	.	TRBD1
CASSIGSSGSYGYTF	TGTGCCAGTAGTATAGGGTCCTCCGGTTCGTATGGCTACACCTTC	TRBV19	TRBJ1-2	.	.
CASSLALFSGGPSSTDTQYF	TGCGCCAGCAGCTTGGCCTTATTTAGCGGGGGGCCTTCTAGCACAGATACGCAGTATTTT	TRBV5-1	TRBJ2-3	few	TRBD2
CASSQEPGQGNTEAFF	TGTGCCAGCAGCCAAGAACCGGGACAGGGGAACACTGAAGCTTTCTTT	TRBV3-1/TRBV3-2	TRBJ1-1	few	TRBD1
CASRPIQGAPYEQYF	TGTGCCAGCAGACCGATACAGGGGGCACCCTACGAGCAGTACTTC	TRBV11-2	TRBJ2-7	.	TRBD1
CASSRQGGTEAFF	TGTGCCAGCAGCAGACAGGGGGGGACTGAAGCTTTCTTT	TRBV2	TRBJ1-1	.	TRBD1
CASSLANSGGPQETQYF	TGTGCCAGCAGCTTGGCCAATAGCGGGGGGCCCCAAGAGACCCAGTACTTC	TRBV5-5	TRBJ2-5	.	TRBD2
CASSLLGLPSGNTIYF	TGTGCCAGCAGCTTGCTGGGACTCCCCTCTGGAAACACCATATATTTT	TRBV7-2	TRBJ1-3	.	.
CASSSLSGGAVDTQYF	TGTGCCAGCAGCTCCCTTAGCGGGGGGGCCGTAGATACGCAGTATTTT	TRBV7-9	TRBJ2-3	.	TRBD2
CASLQGVTYNSPLHF	TGTGCCAGTCTACAGGGGGTAACCTATAATTCACCCCTCCACTTT	TRBV6-6	TRBJ1-6	.	TRBD1
CASSGGYVAGDEQFF	TGTGCCAGTAGTGGGGGTTACGTAGCGGGGGATGAGCAGTTCTTC	TRBV19	TRBJ2-1	.	TRBD2
CASSFGQANSPLHF	TGCGCCAGCAGCTTCGGACAGGCGAATTCACCCCTCCACTTT	TRBV5-1	TRBJ1-6	few	TRBD1
CASSPGQGSSPLHF	TGTGCCAGCAGCCCGGGACAGGGAAGTTCACCCCTCCACTTT	TRBV11-2	TRBJ1-6	few	TRBD1
CAWSQTDEAFF	TGTGCCTGGAGTCAGACAGACGAAGCTTTCTTT	TRBV30	TRBJ1-1	.	.
CSVEAMTGMGSTDTQYF	TGCAGCGTTGAGGCTATGACAGGGATGGGGAGCACAGATACGCAGTATTTT	TRBV29-1	TRBJ2-3	.	TRBD1
CASSEYAGGNTIYF	TGTGCCAGCAGTGAATACGCAGGGGGAAACACCATATATTTT	TRBV25-1	TRBJ1-3	.	.
CASSYSQGRDSPLHF	TGTGCCAGCAGTTACTCCCAGGGGCGCGATTCACCCCTCCACTTT	TRBV6-6	TRBJ1-6	.	.
CASSAVGHNTGELFF	TGTGCCAGTAGTGCTGTCGGTCATAACACCGGGGAGCTGTTTTTT	TRBV19	TRBJ2-2	.	.
CASRGTGLIEAFF	TGTGCCAGCAGAGGGACAGGCCTAATTGAAGCTTTCTTT	TRBV2	TRBJ1-1	few	TRBD1
CASSRDYSSGNTIYF	TGTGCCAGCAGTAGGGACTACAGCTCTGGAAACACCATATATTTT	TRBV6-5	TRBJ1-3	.	.
CASGLVRSVSGGNTGELFF	TGTGCTAGTGGTTTGGTACGGTCTGTCAGCGGGGGAAACACCGGGGAGCTGTTTTTT	TRBV12-5	TRBJ2-2	.	TRBD2
CASSPDRGPSSGYTF	TGTGCCAGCAGTCCGGACAGGGGGCCGTCTTCTGGCTACACCTTC	TRBV6-6	TRBJ1-2	.	TRBD1
CASSQSSDTQYF	TGTGCCAGCAGCCAATCTTCTGATACGCAGTATTTT	TRBV3-1/TRBV3-2	TRBJ2-3	.	.
CASSLGTGAAGELFF	TGTGCCAGCAGCTTGGGGACAGGGGCAGCCGGGGAGCTGTTTTTT	TRBV5-4	TRBJ2-2	.	TRBD1
CASSFTGGRETQYF	TGCGCCAGCAGCTTTACCGGAGGCCGGGAGACCCAGTACTTC	TRBV5-1	TRBJ2-5	.	.
CASSGSGGPTDTQYF	TGTGCCAGCAGTGGAAGCGGGGGGCCCACAGATACGCAGTATTTT	TRBV9	TRBJ2-3	.	TRBD2
CASSIGQGSDGYTF	TGTGCCAGTAGTATTGGACAGGGCTCGGATGGCTACACCTTC	TRBV19	TRBJ1-2	.	TRBD1
CASSSRVLQETQYF	TGTGCCAGCAGTTCCCGAGTGCTACAAGAGACCCAGTACTTC	TRBV6-5	TRBJ2-5	.	.
CASSIGHRGDEKLFF	TGTGCCAGTAGTATTGGGCACAGGGGGGATGAAAAACTGTTTTTT	TRBV19	TRBJ1-4	.	TRBD1
CASSKLTSGYGYTF	TGTGCCAGCTCTAAATTGACTTCTGGGTATGGCTACACCTTC	TRBV7-9	TRBJ1-2	.	.
CASSQGQGYNEQFF	TGCGCCAGCAGCCAAGGACAGGGATACAATGAGCAGTTCTTC	TRBV4-1	TRBJ2-1	.	TRBD1
CASRKGQGAGETQYF	TGTGCCAGCAGAAAGGGGCAGGGGGCGGGAGAGACCCAGTACTTC	TRBV2	TRBJ2-5	.	TRBD1
CASSVGGGAQEGAFF	TGTGCCAGCAGCGTAGGTGGGGGGGCGCAGGAGGGAGCTTTCTTT	TRBV9	TRBJ1-1	.	.
CASSEVVVLDF	TGTGCCAGCAGTGAAGTGGTAGTTTTAGATTTT	TRBV6-1	TRBJ1-3	.	.
CAIRADRGTSGANVLTF	TGTGCCATCAGAGCGGACAGGGGCACTTCTGGGGCCAACGTCCTGACTTTC	TRBV10-3	TRBJ2-6	.	TRBD1
CASSVRQWNSPLHF	TGTGCCAGCAGCGTTCGACAGTGGAATTCACCCCTCCACTTT	TRBV9	TRBJ1-6	once	.
CASGTGAATGELFF	TGTGCCAGCGGAACAGGGGCGGCCACCGGGGAGCTGTTTTTT	TRBV7-8	TRBJ2-2	.	TRBD1
CATSDRETVHEQFF	TGTGCCACCAGTGATCGTGAGACAGTACATGAGCAGTTCTTC	TRBV24-1	TRBJ2-1	.	.
CASSWTGTGDEKLFF	TGCGCCAGCAGCTGGACCGGGACAGGGGATGAAAAACTGTTTTTT	TRBV5-1	TRBJ1-4	few	TRBD1
CASTLTGAGFF	TGTGCCAGCACCTTGACAGGGGCGGGTTTCTTT	TRBV5-5	TRBJ1-1	.	TRBD1
CASSLTGPGDTEAFF	TGCGCCAGCAGCCTGACAGGGCCAGGGGACACTGAAGCTTTCTTT	TRBV4-1	TRBJ1-1	.	TRBD1
CASSTDRRSYEQYF	TGTGCCAGCAGCACGGACAGGAGATCCTACGAGCAGTACTTC	TRBV5-4	TRBJ2-7	.	TRBD1